Described below is a single T cell receptor (beta chain) sequence and its context. The data originate from a study of blood T cell repertoires in COVID-19. In the study overall: Acute-phase and convalescent COVID-19 samples originated in the United States, Italy and Spain. The cDNA or gDNA used as material had been derived from T cells, B-cell-depleted T cells, or PBMCs.

CDR1 and CDR2 (germline): SNHLY, FYNNEI. The CDR3 has 16 amino acids. The V gene lost 7 bases and the J gene lost 2 bases, with 19 bases spanning the gap. Enrolled during active infection, Seattle patients were then followed longitudinally. Authors' methods: Amplifying reference gene primers gave estimates of nucleated cell counts. Data came from immunoSEQ multiplex PCR; TCRdb stores just in-frame clones and leaves some out. The D gene and trimming were derived from the DNA, and the V and J assignments and clone size from that table. The data show roughly 570,000 clones, around 90% seen once. The clonotype comes from a woman in her forties or fifties with COVID-19, enrolled during active disease. Sequencing was done on a sample of peripheral blood. The chain combines TRBV2 with TRBJ2-3; TRBD1 might be the D (6 bases). CDR3 DNA sequence: TGTGCCAGCACCCCCCGGTCTGGGGGCGCCACAGATACGCAGTATTTT. This codes for CASTPRSGGATDTQYF.